A single sample is the source of the 24 T cell receptor beta chains below, sequenced in a study of cytomegalovirus exposure and HLA in healthy donors. The PCR was carried out with 60 Vbeta primers and 13 Jbeta primers. The method was immunoSEQ multiplex PCR; TCRdb's version includes in-frame clones alone and lacks a portion of them. The data contain 90,000 to 100,000 clones, about three quarters of them seen just once; the ten biggest clones take up roughly 7%. Sequencing input: PBMCs. The receptors were gathered from a man aged 35 to 55 in good health and CMV-seropositive.

This clone was observed a handful of times. The chain joins TRBV6-5 to TRBJ1-2, with D tentatively TRBD1 (6 bases). Germline V gene data show CDR1 as MNHEY and CDR2 as SVGAGI. This CDR3 contains 14 residues. Trimming stripped 5 bases from V and 8 bases from J, with 18 bases between. Written as DNA, the CDR3 is TGTGCCAGCAGTCGACAGGACACAGCAGGAGGCTACACCTTC. Protein: CASSRQDTAGGYTF.

The sample holds one count of this clone. J is TRBJ2-4 and V is TRBV15; the match to TRBD2 covers 9 bases. Germline-derived CDR1 and CDR2 are LNHNV and YYDKDF (reference sequence). The CDR3 extends over 18 amino acids. V was clipped by 5 bases and J by 3 bases; unmatched bases: 14. The DNA of the CDR3 is TGTGCCACCAGCGGTACAGGGAGTAGCGGGAGAGACAAAAACATTCAGTACTTC. This codes for CATSGTGSSGRDKNIQYF.

V gene TRBV11-2 combines with J gene TRBJ1-5; D is ambiguous. Germline lookup yields CDR1 SGHAT and CDR2 FQNNGV. This CDR3 spans 13 amino acids. Trimming removed 2 bases from V and 5 bases from J, with 7 bases in between. CDR3 protein: CASSLIRDQPQHF. In DNA form, the CDR3 reads TGTGCCAGCAGCTTAATTAGAGATCAGCCCCAGCATTTT.

This rearrangement joins TRBV10-3 to TRBJ1-1; TRBD1 is a possible D gene (6 bases). Trimming took 6 bases from V and 7 from J, leaving 12 bases between them. Germline lookup yields CDR1 ENHRY and CDR2 SYGVKD. The CDR3 consists of 12 residues. The CDR3 is CAISPHRDEAFF. CDR3 DNA: TGTGCCATCAGCCCACACAGGGATGAAGCTTTCTTT.

The DNA of the CDR3 is TGTGCCAGCAGCACCCGGACTTCGTGGGACGAGCAGTACTTC. This translates into CASSTRTSWDEQYF. The V gene is TRBV9, the J gene TRBJ2-7, with D possibly TRBD2 on 5 matching bases. V lost 4 bases and J 5 bases, leaving 16 bases between the germline ends. This CDR3 comprises 14 residues. CDR1 SGDLS and CDR2 YYNGEE come from the germline V gene.

The chain carries TRBV28 and TRBJ1-1; D not resolved. The CDR3 consists of 11 residues. Trimming left V 1 base short and J 8 bases short, with 5 bases between. CDR1 is MDHEN and CDR2 is SYDVKM in the germline V gene. CDR3 region: CASSLSVEAFF. CDR3 DNA sequence: TGTGCCAGCAGTTTATCCGTCGAAGCTTTCTTT.

This sequence joins TRBV21-1 and TRBJ2-7; TRBD1, as called in the table, went unchecked against the DNA. TRBV21-1 is designated a pseudogene. This CDR3 has 14 amino acids. The CDR3 bases are TGTGCCAGCAGCAAAGTAGACAGGGGCTACGAGCAGTACTTC. Translating gives CASSKVDRGYEQYF.

This chain links TRBV7-6 with TRBJ2-7; 8 bases align to TRBD1. The germline V gene encodes CDR1 SGHVS and CDR2 FNYEAQ. This CDR3 spans 15 amino acids. Trimming removed 3 bases from V and 4 bases from J; junction bases left unmatched: 8. The chain's CDR3 is CASSLGPTGGYEQYF. Here the CDR3 DNA reads TGTGCCAGCAGCTTGGGCCCAACAGGGGGATACGAGCAGTACTTC.

This clone is a singleton in its sample. The chain has TRBV11-2 and TRBJ2-5; D remains ambiguous. The J call could be wrong; TRBJ2-7 is a better fit for the DNA end. Germline CDR1 and CDR2: SGHAT and FQNNGV. CDR3 size: 15 residues. The CDR3 nucleotides read TGTGCCAGCAGCATAAGCCCGTCGAGCTCCTACGAGCAGTACTTC. Translation: CASSISPSSSYEQYF.

The chain uses TRBV5-4 and TRBJ2-1; 8 bases align to TRBD2. Looked up from germline, CDR1 is SGHNT and CDR2 is YYREEE (reference sequence). V dropped 2 bases and J dropped 6; count of bases not matched to a gene: 7. The CDR3 has 15 amino acids. The CDR3 nucleotides are TGTGCCAGCAGCTTTATAGCGGGAATGGTCAATGAGCAGTTCTTC. Protein: CASSFIAGMVNEQFF. Full variable domain (outside the CDR3, taken from reference TRBV5-4 and TRBJ2-1): ETGVTQSPTHLIKTRGQQVTLRCSSQSGHNTVSWYQQALGQGPQFIFQYYREEENGRGNFPPRFSGLQFPNYSSELNVNALELDDSALYLCASSFIAGMVNEQFFGPGTRLTVL.

In this sample, this clone turned up once. The V call is TRBV11-2, the J call TRBJ2-7, with 10 bases lining up with TRBD1. V shed 5 bases and J 3 bases; nucleotides not matched to a gene: 7. Germline assignment: CDR1 SGHAT and CDR2 FQNNGV. The CDR3 runs to 15 residues. CDR3 coding DNA: TGTGCCAGCAGCCCCCGTGGACAGGGGGGCTACGAGCAGTACTTC. Translated: CASSPRGQGGYEQYF. Drawing the rest from reference TRBV11-2 and TRBJ2-7, the complete variable domain is EAGVAQSPRYKIIEKRQSVAFWCNPISGHATLYWYQQILGQGPKLLIQFQNNGVVDDSQLPKDRFSAERLKGVDSTLKIQPAKLEDSAVYLCASSPRGQGGYEQYFGPGTRLTVT.

The chain joins TRBV2 to TRBJ1-5; D might be TRBD1 (5 bases). CDR3 length: 16 amino acids. V dropped 0 bases and J dropped 2 bases, with 11 bases sitting between them. CDR1 is SNHLY and CDR2 is FYNNEI in the germline V gene. The CDR3, as DNA: TGTGCCAGCAGTGAAGCTGGGAGGGGAGGCAATCAGCCCCAGCATTTT. Translated, it gives CASSEAGRGGNQPQHF.

In this sample, this clone turned up a few times. V gene TRBV7-9 combines with J gene TRBJ1-2, with a weak D call TRBD1 (6 bases). Germline CDR1 reads SEHNR; CDR2 reads FQNEAQ (reference sequence). Trimming stripped 0 bases from V and 3 bases from J, with 8 bases between. The CDR3 loop spans 14 amino acids. CDR3 loop: CASSLAGGDYGYTF. The CDR3 nucleotides read TGTGCCAGCAGCTTAGCAGGGGGGGACTATGGCTACACCTTC.

The gene calls are TRBV11-2 and TRBJ1-5; perhaps TRBD1 as D (6 bases). The CDR3 is made up of 13 amino acids. The V end was cut by 9 bases, the J end by 3 bases, with 12 bases between. Germline loops: CDR1 SGHAT, CDR2 FQNNGV. The CDR3 here is CASSTGINQPQHF. The CDR3 coding sequence is TGTGCCAGTTCTACAGGGATCAATCAGCCCCAGCATTTT.

This clone was seen only once. V is TRBV5-6 and J is TRBJ2-3; the D gene is possibly TRBD2 (6 bases). The length of the CDR3 is 16 residues. V was pared by 4 bases and J by 2 bases, with 17 bases between. Germline CDR1 is SGHDT and CDR2 is YYEEEE. CDR3 amino acids: CASSPDRRGNTDTQYF. DNA of the CDR3: TGTGCCAGCAGCCCTGATCGGCGGGGAAACACAGATACGCAGTATTTT.

This chain joins TRBV23-1 and TRBJ2-1, with 7 bases matching TRBD1. TRBV23-1 falls under the ORF class, with uncertain function. There are 13 residues in the CDR3. With V trimmed by 4 bases and J by 6 bases, 3 bases remained unmatched. The DNA of the CDR3 is TGCGCCAGCAGTCCACAGGGGATCAATGAGCAGTTCTTC. This encodes CASSPQGINEQFF.

The chain has TRBV19 and TRBJ2-7, with 9 bases lining up with TRBD1. After removal of 5 bases from V and 3 bases from J, the junction contained 5 bases not matched to a gene. Germline V gene lookup returns CDR1 LNHDA and CDR2 SQIVND (reference sequence). The CDR3 extends over 14 amino acids. CDR3 DNA: TGTGCCAGTAGTCGGGACAGGGCTCACTACGAGCAGTACTTC. It translates to CASSRDRAHYEQYF.

This clone was detected only a few times. J is TRBJ2-3 and V is TRBV10-3; TRBD1 agrees at 9 bases. The CDR3 totals 11 residues. J gave up 6 bases and V 11 bases, and 3 bases lay outside the gene matches. CDR1 is ENHRY and CDR2 is SYGVKD in the germline V gene. CDR3 sequence (DNA): TGTGCCTCGACAGGGGGGGATACGCAGTATTTT. This gives the protein CASTGGDTQYF.

Here the CDR3 reads CASSLIPGLAGETPYEQYF. The DNA of the CDR3 is TGTGCCAGCAGCCTTATCCCGGGACTAGCGGGAGAAACCCCCTACGAGCAGTACTTC. The chain recombines TRBV14 with TRBJ2-7; 14 nucleotides agree with TRBD2. The CDR3 runs 19 residues. CDR1 is SGHDN, CDR2 FVKESK, per germline. J was trimmed by 2 bases and V by 4 bases; bases with no gene match: 13.

At least ten counts were recorded for this clone. This sequence joins TRBV2 and TRBJ1-6; D is unclear. V lost 4 bases and J 13 bases, leaving 17 bases between the germline ends. The CDR3 is made up of 14 amino acids. Germline loops: CDR1 SNHLY, CDR2 FYNNEI. The CDR3 DNA follows: TGTGCCAGCAGTGCACGGGTGACTTGGGAGCCCCTCCACTTT. Its translation is CASSARVTWEPLHF. Supplemented by reference TRBV2 and TRBJ1-6, the full variable domain reads EPEVTQTPSHQVTQMGQEVILRCVPISNHLYFYWYRQILGQKVEFLVSFYNNEISEKSEIFDDQFSVERPDGSNFTLKIRSTKLEDSAMYFCASSARVTWEPLHFGNGTRLTVT.

This clone occurred a few times. V is TRBV4-3 and J is TRBJ2-7, with TRBD2 matching 10 bases. The CDR3 runs to 15 residues. Germline V gives CDR1 LGHNA, CDR2 YSLEER. Trimming removed 5 bases from V and 6 bases from J; junction bases left unmatched: 10. In nucleotides, the CDR3 is TGCGCCAGCAGCGAGGGCAGCGGGAGGGCGTCCGAGCAGTACTTC. As protein: CASSEGSGRASEQYF.

This rearrangement joins TRBV6-4 to TRBJ2-7, with a tentative D call TRBD1 (6 bases). V was cut by 5 bases and J by 3 bases, with 17 bases left in between. Germline V lookup: CDR1 MRHNA, CDR2 SNTAGT. The CDR3 runs to 15 residues. As DNA, the CDR3 is TGTGCCAGCAGTAGGCTATACAGGGAAAGCTACGAGCAGTACTTC. As protein: CASSRLYRESYEQYF.

The chain is built from TRBV10-3 and TRBJ2-3, with D possibly being TRBD2 (6 bases). This CDR3 region has 13 residues. V was clipped by 9 bases and J by 4 bases, with 14 bases between them. Germline V CDR1 and CDR2: ENHRY, SYGVKD. The CDR3 DNA reads as TGTGCCATAAATAGGGAGGCCGCAGATACGCAGTATTTT. Amino acids: CAINREAADTQYF.

This clone was recorded once. This chain uses TRBV28 with TRBJ1-1; D uncertain. The germline V gene has CDR1 MDHEN and CDR2 SYDVKM. This CDR3 comprises 12 residues. Between the trimmed V and J ends, which lost 5 bases and 3 bases, there was a span of 7 bases. The CDR3 region has the DNA TGTGCCAGCAGTCCGGTATACACTGAAGCTTTCTTT. Translated, it gives CASSPVYTEAFF.